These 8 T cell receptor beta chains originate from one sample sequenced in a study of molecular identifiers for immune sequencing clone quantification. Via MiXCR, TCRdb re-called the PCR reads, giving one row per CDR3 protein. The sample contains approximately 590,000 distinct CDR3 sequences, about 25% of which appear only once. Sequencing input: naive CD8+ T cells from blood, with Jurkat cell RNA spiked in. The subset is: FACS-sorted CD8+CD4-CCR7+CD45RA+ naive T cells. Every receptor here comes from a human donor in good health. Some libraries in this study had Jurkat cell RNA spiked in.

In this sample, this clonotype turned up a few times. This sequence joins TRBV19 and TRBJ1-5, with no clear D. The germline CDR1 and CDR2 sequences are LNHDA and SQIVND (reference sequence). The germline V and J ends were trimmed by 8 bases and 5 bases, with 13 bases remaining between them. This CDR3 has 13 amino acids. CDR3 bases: TGTGCCAGTGGGTTAACGGGTTATCAGCCCCAGCATTTT. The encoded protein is CASGLTGYQPQHF.

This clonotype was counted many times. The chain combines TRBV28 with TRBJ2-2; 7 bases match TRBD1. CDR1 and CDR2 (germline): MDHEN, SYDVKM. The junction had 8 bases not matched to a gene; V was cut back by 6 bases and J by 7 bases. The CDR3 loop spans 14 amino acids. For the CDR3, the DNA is TGTGCCAGCAGAATGACAGGGTACGGCGGGGAGCTGTTTTTT. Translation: CASRMTGYGGELFF.

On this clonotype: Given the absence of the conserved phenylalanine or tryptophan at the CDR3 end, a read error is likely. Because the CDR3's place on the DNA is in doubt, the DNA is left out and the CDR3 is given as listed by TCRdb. The CDR3 sequence is CASSLRLAGDVPGELLV. The chain joins TRBV5-4 to TRBJ2-2; no check of the table's D call, TRBD2, against the DNA was made. The CDR3 length equals 17 residues, ends included. The germline V gene has CDR1 SGHNT and CDR2 YYREEE (reference sequence).

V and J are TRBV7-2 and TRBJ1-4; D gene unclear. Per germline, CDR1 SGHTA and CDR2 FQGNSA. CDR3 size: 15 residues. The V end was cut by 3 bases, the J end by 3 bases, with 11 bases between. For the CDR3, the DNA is TGTGCCAGCAGCTTTCGGGAGCACGCTAATGAAAAACTGTTTTTT. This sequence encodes CASSFREHANEKLFF.

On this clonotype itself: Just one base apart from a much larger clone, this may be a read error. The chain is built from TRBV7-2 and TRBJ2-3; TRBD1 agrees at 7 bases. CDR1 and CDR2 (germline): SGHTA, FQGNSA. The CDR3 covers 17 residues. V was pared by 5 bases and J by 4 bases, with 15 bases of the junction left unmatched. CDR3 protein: CTSSPRSRRQGPDTQYF. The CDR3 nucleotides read TGTACCAGCAGCCCCCGGAGTCGGCGACAGGGTCCAGATACGCAGTATTTT.

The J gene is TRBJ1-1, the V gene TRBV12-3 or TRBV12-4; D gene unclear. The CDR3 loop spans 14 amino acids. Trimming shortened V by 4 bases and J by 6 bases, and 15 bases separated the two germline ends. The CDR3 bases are TGTGCCAGCAGTTCCACGCTCAGCGGACCTGAAGCTTTCTTT. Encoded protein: CASSSTLSGPEAFF.

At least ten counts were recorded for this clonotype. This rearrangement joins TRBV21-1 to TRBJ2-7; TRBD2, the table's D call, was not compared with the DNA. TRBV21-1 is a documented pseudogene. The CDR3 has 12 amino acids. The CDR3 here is CASGPGSYEQYF. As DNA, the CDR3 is TGTGCCAGCGGGCCTGGGTCCTACGAGCAGTACTTC.

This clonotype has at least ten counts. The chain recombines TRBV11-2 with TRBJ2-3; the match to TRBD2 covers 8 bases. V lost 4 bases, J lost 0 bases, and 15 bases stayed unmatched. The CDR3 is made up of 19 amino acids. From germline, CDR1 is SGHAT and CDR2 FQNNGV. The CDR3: CASSSNVASGYPSTDTQYF. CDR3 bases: TGTGCCAGCAGCTCCAATGTGGCTAGCGGGTACCCAAGCACAGATACGCAGTATTTT.